This TCR beta chain appears in the sequencing data of a study of glioma-infiltrating T cells. General study findings and limits: Shared blood CDR3 signature motifs marked patients with low tissue-blood divergence. Non-neoplastic patients had below-expected tissue-blood divergence, while all gliomas exceeded expectation.

With regard to this clonotype: Its antigen is unknown.

Using RNA template, CDR3s of TCR alpha and beta were amplified with iRepertoire arm-PCR. TCRdb analysed the multiplex PCR reads with MiXCR anew, one entry per CDR3 protein. This table holds approximately 400,000 distinct CDR3 sequences, roughly two fifths found once. The specimen sequenced was glioma tissue, nonneoplastic brain tissue, or PBMCs (not recorded which). This sequence originates from a human donor with low-grade glioma or glioblastoma, undergoing nonglioma brain surgery, or in good health (not recorded which).

The CDR3 is CSARKVPGNQPQHF. In nucleotides, the CDR3 is TGCAGTGCTAGAAAGGTTCCCGGCAATCAGCCCCAGCATTTT. This rearrangement joins TRBV20-1 to TRBJ1-5; unclear D gene. The CDR3 sequence is 14 residues long. Trimming removed 2 bases at V and 2 bases at J, with 10 bases between. The germline V gene has CDR1 DFQATT and CDR2 SNEGSKA (reference sequence).